The rows below give T cell receptor beta chains drawn from one sample of a study of regulatory T cells in long-lasting Graves disease. TCRdb processed the multiplex PCR reads anew with MiXCR; each CDR3 protein has one entry. The sample has hundreds of thousands of distinct CDR3 sequences; 15% to 20% are singletons. The same sample was also used in a study of T cells in Graves' hyperthyroidism and ophthalmopathy.

The sequenced sample was peripheral blood mononuclear cells (PBMCs), obtained at new diagnosis, from a patient treated with antithyroid drugs. These TCRs come from a man aged 18 to 30 with Graves disease. The CDR3 runs from the conserved cysteine through the conserved F or W. Each record gives: CDR3 DNA, CDR3 protein, clone size, D gene, V gene, J gene. The D gene is left open where the match is weak. Clone size is shown for a subset of rows, as once, few, many or a class of expanded clone.

DNA: TGTGCCAGCAGCTCGGACGCCAGGACCACTGAAGCTTTCTTT; CDR3: CASSSDARTTEAFF; size: -; D: -; V: TRBV7-3; J: TRBJ1-1
DNA: TGTGCCAGCAGTCCTTGGGACTGGCAAGAGACCCAGTACTTC; CDR3: CASSPWDWQETQYF; size: many; D: -; V: TRBV28; J: TRBJ2-5
DNA: TGCGCCAGCAGCTTGGTCGAGACAGGGCACCACGAGCAGTACTTC; CDR3: CASSLVETGHHEQYF; size: -; D: TRBD1; V: TRBV5-1; J: TRBJ2-7
DNA: TGTGCCAGCAGTTCTGGACTGACGAACACTGAAGCTTTCTTT; CDR3: CASSSGLTNTEAFF; size: many; D: -; V: TRBV12-3/TRBV12-4; J: TRBJ1-1
DNA: TGTGCCAGTAGTATGCTTGCTTCGGGACAGGGACGTAGAACCCAGTACTTC; CDR3: CASSMLASGQGRRTQYF; size: few; D: TRBD1; V: TRBV19; J: TRBJ2-5
DNA: TGTGCCAGCAGCCGGAACAGGAACGGAGGAGCTTTCTTT; CDR3: CASSRNRNGGAFF; size: many; D: -; V: TRBV3-1; J: TRBJ1-1
DNA: TGTGCCAGCAGCCGGGGACAGGGATTTGGCTATGGCTACACCTTC; CDR3: CASSRGQGFGYGYTF; size: -; D: TRBD1; V: TRBV5-5; J: TRBJ1-2
DNA: TGTGCCAGCAACCCTACGGCAGGGAACACTGAAGCTTTCTTT; CDR3: CASNPTAGNTEAFF; size: -; D: -; V: TRBV6-1; J: TRBJ1-1
DNA: TGTGCCAGCAGCCCGACAGGGGGGAACACTGAAGCTTTCTTT; CDR3: CASSPTGGNTEAFF; size: many; D: TRBD1; V: TRBV18; J: TRBJ1-1
DNA: TGTGCCAGCAGTTACTCGGTAACGACCGGCGGGGAGCTGTTTTTT; CDR3: CASSYSVTTGGELFF; size: many; D: -; V: TRBV6-5; J: TRBJ2-2
DNA: TGTGCCAGCAGTACAGACAGTCCTGAAGCTTTCTTT; CDR3: CASSTDSPEAFF; size: many; D: -; V: TRBV12-3/TRBV12-4; J: TRBJ1-1
DNA: TGTGCCAGCAGCCAAGACAGGTACACCGGGGAGCTGTTTTTT; CDR3: CASSQDRYTGELFF; size: few; D: -; V: TRBV13; J: TRBJ2-2
DNA: TGTGCTAGTCCGGGGGCGACTGGAAACGCCATATATTTT; CDR3: CASPGATGNAIYF; size: -; D: -; V: TRBV12-5; J: TRBJ1-3
DNA: TGCAGTGCTAGTGCATCGGGGGATGAAGCTTTCTTT; CDR3: CSASASGDEAFF; size: many; D: -; V: TRBV20-1; J: TRBJ1-1
DNA: TGTGCCAGCAGCCAAGCGGGGAGGGGGGAGACCCAGTACTTC; CDR3: CASSQAGRGETQYF; size: -; D: -; V: TRBV7-9; J: TRBJ2-5
DNA: TGTGCCAGCAGTGGGACTAGCGGGAGAGATACGCAGTATTTT; CDR3: CASSGTSGRDTQYF; size: many; D: TRBD2; V: TRBV2; J: TRBJ2-3
DNA: TGTGCCAGCAGTCCCGGAACTTATTTCTCCCTCTATGGCTACACCTTC; CDR3: CASSPGTYFSLYGYTF; size: -; D: -; V: TRBV2; J: TRBJ1-2